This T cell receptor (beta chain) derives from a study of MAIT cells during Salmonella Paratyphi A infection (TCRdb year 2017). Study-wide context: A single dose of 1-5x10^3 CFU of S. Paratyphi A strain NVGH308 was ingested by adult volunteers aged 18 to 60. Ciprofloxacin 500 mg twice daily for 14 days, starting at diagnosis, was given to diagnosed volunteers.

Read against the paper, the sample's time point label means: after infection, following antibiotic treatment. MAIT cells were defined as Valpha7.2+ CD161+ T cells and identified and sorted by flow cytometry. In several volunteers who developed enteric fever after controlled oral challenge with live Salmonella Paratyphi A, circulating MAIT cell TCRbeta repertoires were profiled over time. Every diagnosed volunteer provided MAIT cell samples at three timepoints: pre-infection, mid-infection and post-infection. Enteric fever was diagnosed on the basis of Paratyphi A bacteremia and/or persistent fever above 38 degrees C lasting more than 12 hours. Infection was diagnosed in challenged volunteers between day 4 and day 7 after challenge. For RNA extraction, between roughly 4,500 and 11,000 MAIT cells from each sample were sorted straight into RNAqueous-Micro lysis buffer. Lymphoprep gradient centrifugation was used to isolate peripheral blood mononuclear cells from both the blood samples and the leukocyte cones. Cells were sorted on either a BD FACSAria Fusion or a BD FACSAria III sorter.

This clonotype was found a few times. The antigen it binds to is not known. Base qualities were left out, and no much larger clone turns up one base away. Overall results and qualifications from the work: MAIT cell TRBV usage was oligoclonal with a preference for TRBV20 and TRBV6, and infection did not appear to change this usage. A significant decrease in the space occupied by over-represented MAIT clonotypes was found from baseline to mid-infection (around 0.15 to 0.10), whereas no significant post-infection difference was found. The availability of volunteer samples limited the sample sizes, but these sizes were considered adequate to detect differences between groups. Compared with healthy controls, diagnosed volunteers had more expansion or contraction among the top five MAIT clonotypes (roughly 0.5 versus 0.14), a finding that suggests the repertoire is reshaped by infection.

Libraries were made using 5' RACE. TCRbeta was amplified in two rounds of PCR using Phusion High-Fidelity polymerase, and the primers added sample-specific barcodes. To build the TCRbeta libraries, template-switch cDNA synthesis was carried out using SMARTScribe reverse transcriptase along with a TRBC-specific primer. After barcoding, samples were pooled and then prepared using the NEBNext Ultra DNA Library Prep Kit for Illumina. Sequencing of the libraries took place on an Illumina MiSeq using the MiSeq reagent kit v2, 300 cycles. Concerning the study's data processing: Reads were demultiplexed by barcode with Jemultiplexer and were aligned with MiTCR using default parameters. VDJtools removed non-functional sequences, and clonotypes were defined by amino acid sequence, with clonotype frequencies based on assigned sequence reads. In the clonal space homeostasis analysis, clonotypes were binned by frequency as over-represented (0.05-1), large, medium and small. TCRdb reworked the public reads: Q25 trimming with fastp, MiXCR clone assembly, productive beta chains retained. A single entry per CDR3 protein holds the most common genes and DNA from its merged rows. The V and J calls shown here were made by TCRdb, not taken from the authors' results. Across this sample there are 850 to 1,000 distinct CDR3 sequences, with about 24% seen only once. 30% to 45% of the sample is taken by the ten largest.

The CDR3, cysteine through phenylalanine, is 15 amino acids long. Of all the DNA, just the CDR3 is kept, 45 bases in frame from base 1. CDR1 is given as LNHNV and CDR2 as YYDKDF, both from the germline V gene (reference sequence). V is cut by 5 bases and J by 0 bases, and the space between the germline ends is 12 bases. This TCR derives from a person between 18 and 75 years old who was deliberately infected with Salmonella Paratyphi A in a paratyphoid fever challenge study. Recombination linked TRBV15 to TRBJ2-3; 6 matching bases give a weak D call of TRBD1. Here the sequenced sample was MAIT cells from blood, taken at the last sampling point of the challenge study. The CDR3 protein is CATSPRDTSTDTQYF. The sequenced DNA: TGTGCCACCAGCCCTCGGGACACTAGCACAGATACGCAGTATTTT.